This T cell receptor beta chain was sequenced for a study of T cells after yellow fever vaccination. The sample holds a few counts of this clonotype. TCRdb independently ran MiXCR on the 5' RACE reads; one entry per CDR3 protein. The data contain 100,000 to 150,000 distinct CDR3 sequences, about 15% of them singletons. This receptor was identified in a man between 18 and 29 years old who received the YFV17D yellow fever vaccine. Specimen: CD8+ T cells sorted from PBMCs, collected 5 days after the yellow fever booster vaccination.

CDR3 nucleotides: TGTGCCAGCAGCGTTTACTTAGAGACCCAGTACTTC. This codes for CASSVYLETQYF. The chain joins TRBV7-2 to TRBJ2-5; no clear D. With 5 bases removed from V and 4 bases from J, the gap between germline ends came to 8 bases. CDR3 size: 12 residues. Germline V gene sequence: CDR1 SGHTA, CDR2 FQGNSA.